This T cell receptor beta chain came from a study of human thymus T cells. Study-wide results and caveats: Thymic and blood repertoires seemed to show skewed V and J gene use.

The donors were infants in Finland with congenital heart defects, otherwise immunologically healthy. An approximately 0.45-1 mL peripheral blood aliquot was taken intraoperatively from four of eight donors. All available leukocytes, rather than a set cell count, yielded the blood DNA. This table comes from immunoSEQ multiplex PCR, and its TCRdb copy is limited to in-frame clones, with some not included. The sample shows some 50,000 clones, just under 95% of them seen only once. Germline lookup yields CDR1 SEHNR and CDR2 FQNEAQ (reference sequence). V was clipped by 4 bases and J by 5 bases; unmatched bases: 7. This CDR3 spans 14 amino acids. As for this clone: What it binds is not known.

The sample was blood. The TCR originated in a girl under two years old with a congenital heart defect but otherwise immunologically healthy. This sequence joins TRBV7-9 and TRBJ1-2, with TRBD1 matching 7 bases. CDR3 sequence: CASSSTGQLYGYTF. DNA of the CDR3: TGTGCCAGCAGCTCTACGGGACAGTTGTATGGCTACACCTTC.